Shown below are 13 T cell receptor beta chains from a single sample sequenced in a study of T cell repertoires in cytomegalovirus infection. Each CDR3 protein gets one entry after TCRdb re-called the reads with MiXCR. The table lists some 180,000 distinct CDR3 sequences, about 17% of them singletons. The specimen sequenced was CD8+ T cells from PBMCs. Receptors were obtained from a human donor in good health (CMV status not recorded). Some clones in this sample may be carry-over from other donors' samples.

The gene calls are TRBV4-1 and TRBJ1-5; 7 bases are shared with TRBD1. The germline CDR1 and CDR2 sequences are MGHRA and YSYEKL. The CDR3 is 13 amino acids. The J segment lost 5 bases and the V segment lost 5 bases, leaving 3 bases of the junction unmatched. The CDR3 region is CASSFDRDQPQHF. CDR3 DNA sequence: TGCGCCAGCAGCTTCGACAGGGATCAGCCCCAGCATTTT.

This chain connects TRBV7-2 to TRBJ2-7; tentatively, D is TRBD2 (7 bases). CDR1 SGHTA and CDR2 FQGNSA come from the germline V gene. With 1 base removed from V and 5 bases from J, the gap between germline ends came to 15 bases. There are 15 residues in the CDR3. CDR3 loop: CASSLVAAGANEQYF. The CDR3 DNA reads TGTGCCAGCAGCTTAGTTGCTGCGGGGGCCAACGAGCAGTACTTC.

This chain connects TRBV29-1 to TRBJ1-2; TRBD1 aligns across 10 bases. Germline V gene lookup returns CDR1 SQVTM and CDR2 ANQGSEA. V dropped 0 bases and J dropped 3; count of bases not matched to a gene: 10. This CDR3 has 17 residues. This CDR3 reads CSVEDWDRGNRDYGYTF. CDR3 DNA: TGCAGCGTTGAAGACTGGGACAGGGGTAACCGGGACTATGGCTACACCTTC.

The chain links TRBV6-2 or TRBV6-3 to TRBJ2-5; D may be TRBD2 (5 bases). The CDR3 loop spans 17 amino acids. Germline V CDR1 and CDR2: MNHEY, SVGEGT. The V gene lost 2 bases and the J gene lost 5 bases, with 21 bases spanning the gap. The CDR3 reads CASSYEEGADVLETQYF. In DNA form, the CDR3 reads TGTGCCAGCAGTTACGAGGAAGGAGCGGATGTCTTGGAGACCCAGTACTTC.

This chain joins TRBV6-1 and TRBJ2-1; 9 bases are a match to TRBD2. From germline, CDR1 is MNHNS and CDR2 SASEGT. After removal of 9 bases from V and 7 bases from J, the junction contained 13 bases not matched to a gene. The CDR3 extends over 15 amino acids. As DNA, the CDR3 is TGTGCCAGTTGCGGCCTAGCGGGGATTAGGAATGAGCAGTTCTTC. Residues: CASCGLAGIRNEQFF.

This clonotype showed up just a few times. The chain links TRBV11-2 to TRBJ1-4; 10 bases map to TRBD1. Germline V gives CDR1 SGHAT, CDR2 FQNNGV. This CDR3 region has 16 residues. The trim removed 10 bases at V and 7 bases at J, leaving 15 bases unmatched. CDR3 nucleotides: TGTGCCACCGCCGGGACAGGGGCTCCATGGAGTGAAAAACTGTTTTTT. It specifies CATAGTGAPWSEKLFF.

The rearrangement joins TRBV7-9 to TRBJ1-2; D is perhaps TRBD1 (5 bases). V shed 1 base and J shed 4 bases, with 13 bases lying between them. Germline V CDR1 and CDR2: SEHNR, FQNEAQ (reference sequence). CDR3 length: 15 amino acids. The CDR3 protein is CASSLEGGAVYGYTF. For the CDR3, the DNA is TGTGCCAGCAGCTTAGAAGGAGGGGCGGTCTATGGCTACACCTTC. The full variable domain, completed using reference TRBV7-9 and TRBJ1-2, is DTGVSQNPRHKITKRGQNVTFRCDPISEHNRLYWYRQTLGQGPEFLTYFQNEAQLEKSRLLSDRFSAERPKGSFSTLEIQRTEQGDSAMYLCASSLEGGAVYGYTFGSGTRLTVV.

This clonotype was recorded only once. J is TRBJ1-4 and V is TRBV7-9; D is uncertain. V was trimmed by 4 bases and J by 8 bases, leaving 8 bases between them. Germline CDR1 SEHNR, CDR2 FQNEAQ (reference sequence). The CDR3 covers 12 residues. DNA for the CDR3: TGTGCCAGCAGCTCTGTTGAGGAAAAACTGTTTTTT. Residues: CASSSVEEKLFF.

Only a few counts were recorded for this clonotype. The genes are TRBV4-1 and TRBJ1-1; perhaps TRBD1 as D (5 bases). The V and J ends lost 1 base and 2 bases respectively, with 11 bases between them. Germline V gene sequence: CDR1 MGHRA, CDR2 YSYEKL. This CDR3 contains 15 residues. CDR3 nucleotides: TGCGCCAGCAGCCAAGGGCGGACACCTAACACTGAAGCTTTCTTT. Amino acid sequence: CASSQGRTPNTEAFF.

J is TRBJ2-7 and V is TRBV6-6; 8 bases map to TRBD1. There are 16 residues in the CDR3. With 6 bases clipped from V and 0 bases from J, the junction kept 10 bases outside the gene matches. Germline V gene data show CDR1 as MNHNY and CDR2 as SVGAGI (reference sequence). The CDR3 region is CASRPQTGEVSYEQYF. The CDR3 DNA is TGTGCCAGCAGGCCACAGACAGGGGAAGTCTCCTACGAGCAGTACTTC.

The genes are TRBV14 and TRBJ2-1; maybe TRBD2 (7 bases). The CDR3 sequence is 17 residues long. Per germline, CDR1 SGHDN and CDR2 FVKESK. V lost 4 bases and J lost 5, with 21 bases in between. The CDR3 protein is CASSLWAGGHEDNEQFF. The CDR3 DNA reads TGTGCCAGCAGCCTCTGGGCCGGGGGGCATGAGGACAATGAGCAGTTCTTC.

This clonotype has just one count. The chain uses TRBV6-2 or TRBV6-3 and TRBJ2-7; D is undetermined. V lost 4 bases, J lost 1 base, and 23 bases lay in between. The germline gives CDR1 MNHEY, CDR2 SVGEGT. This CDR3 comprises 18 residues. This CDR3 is CASSWRKLLMVESYEQYF. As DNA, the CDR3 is TGTGCCAGCAGTTGGCGGAAACTTCTCATGGTTGAGTCCTACGAGCAGTACTTC.

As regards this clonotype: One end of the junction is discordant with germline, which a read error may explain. The CDR3: CTPGPSNTEAFF. Written as DNA, the CDR3 is TGTACCCCCGGACCGTCGAACACTGAAGCTTTCTTT. The chain has TRBV20-1 and TRBJ1-1; D is unclear. The CDR3 totals 12 residues. Germline assignment: CDR1 DFQATT and CDR2 SNEGSKA (reference sequence).